Listed here is a single T cell receptor (beta chain). This sample stems from a study of blood T cell repertoires in COVID-19. Overall study: COVID-19 samples, acute and convalescent, were from the United States, Italy and Spain.

V lost 4 bases, J lost 2 bases, and 14 bases lay in between. In germline, CDR1 is MGHRA, CDR2 YSYEKL. The CDR3 loop spans 15 amino acids. Using immunoSEQ multiplex PCR, the repertoire was profiled, and TCRdb retains in-frame clones only, with some absent. The sample has approximately 71,000 clones; about 80% are singletons. Sequencing was done on a sample of peripheral blood. The TCR was taken from a man aged 55-75 years with active or convalescent COVID-19. The chain carries TRBV4-1 and TRBJ1-2, with D possibly matching TRBD1 (5 bases). The CDR3 bases are TGCGCCAGCAGCCCACAGGCGATGACCAACTATGGCTACACCTTC. Translating gives CASSPQAMTNYGYTF.